The 29 T cell receptor beta chains given below trace back to one sample, sequenced in a study of blood T cells in healthy people across ages. Primers used in a second PCR of about 7 to 11 cycles were a sample-barcoded 5' primer and a J-beta primer mix. Each CDR3 protein is one row after TCRdb ran MiXCR on the 5' RACE reads. The profile covers about 1.8 million distinct CDR3 sequences, with 40% to 55% appearing a single time and less than 2.5% taken by the ten largest. The sequencing input was blood. All receptors derive from a woman between 35 and 50 years old in good health.

This clonotype was picked up a small number of times. The V call is TRBV20-1, the J call TRBJ2-3; 11 bases are a match to TRBD2. V shed 6 bases and J 3 bases; nucleotides not matched to a gene: 23. CDR1 is DFQATT and CDR2 is SNEGSKA in the germline V gene (reference sequence). The CDR3 has 20 amino acids. CDR3 region: CSAALTSGGSRAAWTDTQYF. In nucleotides, the CDR3 is TGCAGTGCCGCGCTTACTAGCGGGGGTTCGAGGGCTGCATGGACAGATACGCAGTATTTT.

This clonotype turned up a few times. The rearrangement joins TRBV6-5 to TRBJ2-5; no clear D gene. CDR3 length equals 13 residues. Germline loops: CDR1 MNHEY, CDR2 SVGAGI. Trimming left V 2 bases short and J 5 bases short, with 9 bases between. CDR3 region: CASSYMGRETQYF. The DNA for the CDR3 is TGTGCCAGCAGTTACATGGGCCGGGAGACCCAGTACTTC.

J is TRBJ2-5 and V is TRBV6-2 or TRBV6-3; D gene unclear. The CDR3 totals 13 residues. V was shortened by 5 bases and J by 11 bases, with 18 bases between the two germline ends. In germline, CDR1 is MNHEY, CDR2 SVGEGT. CDR3 region: CASSTTYVSEQYF. In DNA form, the CDR3 reads TGTGCCAGCAGTACAACTTACGTATCTGAGCAGTACTTC.

V and J are TRBV20-1 and TRBJ2-1; 8 nucleotides align to TRBD2. Germline-derived CDR1 and CDR2 are DFQATT and SNEGSKA (reference sequence). With V trimmed by 6 bases and J by 13 bases, 20 bases remained unmatched. The CDR3 covers 15 residues. DNA of the CDR3: TGCAGTGCCCTCGCCGGGACTAGGCGGAATGAGCAACAGTTCTTC. Its translation is CSALAGTRRNEQQFF.

This clonotype has more than one count but fewer than ten. The chain carries TRBV7-9 and TRBJ2-5, with D unclear. Deletions cut 5 bases from V and 1 base from J, with 11 bases between. This CDR3 spans 14 amino acids. Germline V gene sequence: CDR1 SEHNR, CDR2 FQNEAQ (reference sequence). This CDR3 reads CASSGGQVQETQYF. For the CDR3, the DNA is TGTGCCAGCAGCGGCGGCCAGGTCCAAGAGACCCAGTACTTC.

Here the CDR3 reads CATSRGTSSPYEQYF. The CDR3, as DNA: TGTGCCACCAGCAGAGGGACTAGCAGTCCTTACGAGCAGTACTTC. The chain uses TRBV15 and TRBJ2-7, with 8 positions matching TRBD2. This CDR3 region has 15 residues. The germline CDR1 and CDR2 sequences are LNHNV and YYDKDF (reference sequence). Losses at the gene ends were 1 base for V and 4 bases for J; bases not matched to a gene: 6. Full variable domain (rest looked up from reference TRBV15 and TRBJ2-7): DAMVIQNPRYQVTQFGKPVTLSCSQTLNHNVMYWYQQKSSQAPKLLFHYYDKDFNNEADTPDNFQSRRPNTSFCFLDIRSPGLGDTAMYLCATSRGTSSPYEQYFGPGTRLTVT.

This chain connects TRBV6-5 to TRBJ1-2; no definite D call. CDR3 length equals 14 residues. Germline V lookup: CDR1 MNHEY, CDR2 SVGAGI. The V end was cut by 5 bases, the J end by 6 bases, with 16 bases between. CDR3 amino acids: CASSPVRSGDGYTF. In DNA form, the CDR3 reads TGTGCCAGCAGTCCGGTACGGAGCGGAGATGGCTACACCTTC.

CDR3 region: CSAASGNTEAFF. Written as DNA, the CDR3 is TGCAGTGCCGCATCCGGGAACACTGAAGCTTTCTTT. The V call is TRBV20-1, the J call TRBJ1-1, with D hard to call. Germline CDR1 is DFQATT and CDR2 is SNEGSKA (reference sequence). The CDR3 contains 12 residues. V lost 6 bases and J lost 1, with 9 bases in between.

This chain uses TRBV6-5 with TRBJ2-3; 9 nucleotides agree with TRBD2. Unmatched junction bases numbered 10, after V lost 0 bases and J lost 3 bases. The CDR3 runs to 18 residues. The germline gives CDR1 MNHEY, CDR2 SVGAGI. CDR3: CASSYSLGAGGVTDTQYF. CDR3 in DNA: TGTGCCAGCAGTTACTCGTTGGGGGCGGGGGGGGTTACAGATACGCAGTATTTT.

The chain combines TRBV12-3 or TRBV12-4 with TRBJ2-1, with TRBD2 matching 8 bases. Losses at the gene ends were 5 bases for V and 9 bases for J; bases not matched to a gene: 9. CDR3 length: 14 residues. The CDR3 nucleotides are TGTGCCAGCAGTAGCGGGAGTAGCGTCACTGAGCAGTTCTTC. Its protein product is CASSSGSSVTEQFF.

This clonotype was seen at least ten times. The chain carries TRBV27 and TRBJ1-6; TRBD1 is a possible D gene (6 bases). Germline CDR1 and CDR2: MNHEY and SMNVEV (reference sequence). Trimming left V 4 bases short and J 14 bases short, with 18 bases between. The CDR3 consists of 14 residues. The CDR3 loop reads CASSSLGGARALHF. In DNA form, the CDR3 reads TGTGCCAGCAGTTCTCTCGGGGGCGCGAGGGCCCTCCACTTT.

J is TRBJ1-5 and V is TRBV20-1; D is unresolved. In germline, CDR1 is DFQATT, CDR2 SNEGSKA (reference sequence). The V and J ends lost 5 bases and 0 bases respectively, with 14 bases between them. The CDR3 length is 15 residues. The CDR3 DNA is TGCAGTGCTTCCGGCCCGGAGTATAGCAATCAGCCCCAGCATTTT. Its protein product is CSASGPEYSNQPQHF.

This clonotype was picked up a small number of times. The chain carries TRBV5-6 and TRBJ2-7; 9 bases fit TRBD1. Germline lookup yields CDR1 SGHDT and CDR2 YYEEEE. This CDR3 has 13 amino acids. V lost 3 bases and J lost 5; bases outside the gene matches: 3. The CDR3 reads CASSWGDRDEQYF. DNA of the CDR3: TGTGCCAGCAGCTGGGGGGACAGGGACGAGCAGTACTTC.

In its sample, this clonotype was seen a few times. The chain recombines TRBV7-9 with TRBJ2-5; D may be TRBD2 (6 bases). Trimming pared 5 bases from V and 1 base from J, leaving 17 bases between. The CDR3 sequence is 16 residues long. Germline CDR1 and CDR2: SEHNR and FQNEAQ (reference sequence). The chain's CDR3 is CASSAVLAAIQETQYF. As DNA, the CDR3 is TGTGCCAGCAGCGCCGTACTAGCTGCTATCCAAGAGACCCAGTACTTC. The entire variable domain, with the rest obtained from reference TRBV7-9 and TRBJ2-5, is as follows: DTGVSQNPRHKITKRGQNVTFRCDPISEHNRLYWYRQTLGQGPEFLTYFQNEAQLEKSRLLSDRFSAERPKGSFSTLEIQRTEQGDSAMYLCASSAVLAAIQETQYFGPGTRLLVL.

The V call is TRBV6-5, the J call TRBJ2-3, with 7 nucleotides matching TRBD2. This CDR3 region has 17 residues. V trimming: 4 bases; J trimming: 1 base; junction bases outside the gene matches: 11. Germline V lookup: CDR1 MNHEY, CDR2 SVGAGI. The CDR3 DNA is TGTGCCAGCAGTTCCTTGCTAGGCGGGGGAGGCACAGATACGCAGTATTTT. Translated, it gives CASSSLLGGGGTDTQYF.

This clonotype came up a few times. V usage is TRBV7-6 and J usage is TRBJ2-3; D remains unclear. Trimming took off 4 bases at V and 5 bases at J, with 10 bases between the two ends. The CDR3 is made up of 13 amino acids. From germline, CDR1 is SGHVS and CDR2 FNYEAQ. CDR3 sequence reads: CASSSRRQDTQYF. The CDR3 nucleotides read TGTGCCAGCAGCTCCCGTAGACAAGATACGCAGTATTTT.

The rearrangement joins TRBV28 to TRBJ1-4; TRBD1 might be the D (6 bases). The CDR3 totals 14 residues. CDR1 is MDHEN and CDR2 is SYDVKM in the germline V gene. V gave up 7 bases and J gave up 3 bases, with 12 bases separating them. CDR3 DNA: TGTGCCAGCACTTTGGACAGTCCTAATGAAAAACTGTTTTTT. This sequence encodes CASTLDSPNEKLFF.

V gene TRBV28 combines with J gene TRBJ1-2; 9 positions agree with TRBD1. Germline CDR1 reads MDHEN; CDR2 reads SYDVKM. The CDR3 is 14 residues long. With 7 bases clipped from V and 5 bases from J, the junction kept 8 bases outside the gene matches. The CDR3, as DNA: TGTGCCAGCAAGGGGACAGGGTTTCGATATGGCTACACCTTC. Protein product: CASKGTGFRYGYTF.

This clonotype was seen a handful of times. The chain couples TRBV7-2 to TRBJ2-1; 9 bases are a match to TRBD1. The CDR3 spans 15 residues. With 5 bases clipped from V and 6 bases from J, the junction kept 8 bases outside the gene matches. Germline V gives CDR1 SGHTA, CDR2 FQGNSA. This chain's CDR3 is CASSGVGTGFNEQFF. CDR3 nucleotide sequence: TGTGCCAGCAGCGGTGTCGGGACAGGGTTCAATGAGCAGTTCTTC.

The rearrangement links TRBV12-3 or TRBV12-4 to TRBJ2-4, with 7 positions matching TRBD1. This CDR3 region has 15 residues. The V segment lost 5 bases and the J segment 6 bases; nucleotides outside the gene matches: 10. The CDR3 bases are TGTGCCAGCAGTGTATCGACAGGGCTCGGAAACATTCAGTACTTC. Its translation: CASSVSTGLGNIQYF.

The chain has TRBV19 and TRBJ2-6; the D gene is possibly TRBD2 (5 bases). Germline V gene lookup returns CDR1 LNHDA and CDR2 SQIVND (reference sequence). There are 15 residues in the CDR3. The CDR3 nucleotides read TGTGCTGTGACGGGGAGTGGCTCTGGGGCCAACGTCCTGACTTTC. Its protein is CAVTGSGSGANVLTF. Supplemented by reference TRBV19 and TRBJ2-6, the full variable domain reads DGGITQSPKYLFRKEGQNVTLSCEQNLNHDAMYWYRQDPGQGLRLIYYSQIVNDFQKGDIAEGYSVSREKKESFPLTVTSAQKNPTAFYLCAVTGSGSGANVLTFGAGSRLTVL.

This clonotype has more than one count but fewer than ten. The chain links TRBV29-1 to TRBJ2-1; possible D gene TRBD2, 7 bases. The CDR3 length is 14 residues. Germline assignment: CDR1 SQVTM and CDR2 ANQGSEA. V was cut by 6 bases and J by 7 bases, with 19 bases left in between. The CDR3 nucleotides are TGCAGCGTGGATCGGCGGGGGCCTGGGAATGAGCAGTTCTTC. Translating it yields CSVDRRGPGNEQFF.

This chain links TRBV6-5 with TRBJ1-6; D possibly corresponds to TRBD1 (5 bases). The CDR3 has 16 amino acids. In germline, CDR1 is MNHEY, CDR2 SVGAGI. With 6 bases removed from V and 2 bases from J, the gap between germline ends came to 14 bases. This CDR3 is CASRGDPGAYNSPLHF. The CDR3 DNA reads TGTGCCAGCAGGGGGGACCCCGGGGCCTATAATTCACCCCTCCACTTT.

This sequence joins TRBV10-3 and TRBJ2-5; 10 nucleotides align to TRBD2. V was pared by 4 bases and J by 11 bases, with 16 bases of the junction left unmatched. The CDR3 sequence is 16 residues long. Per the germline V gene, CDR1 is ENHRY and CDR2 is SYGVKD. CDR3 loop: CAISGGASGRHNEQYF. CDR3 bases: TGTGCCATCAGTGGAGGGGCTAGCGGGAGACACAATGAGCAGTACTTC.

This clonotype turned up a few times. The J gene is TRBJ2-1, the V gene TRBV20-1; 10 bases fit TRBD2. Germline CDR1 is DFQATT and CDR2 is SNEGSKA (reference sequence). The CDR3 sequence is 14 residues long. The CDR3 nucleotides read TGCAGGGTCACTAGCGGGGTGGCCTACAATGAGCAGTTCTTC. This gives the protein CRVTSGVAYNEQFF.

This clonotype was seen more than once but under ten times. The chain is built from TRBV3-1 and TRBJ2-3; tentative D call: TRBD1 (7 bases). Trimming took 4 bases from V and 2 from J, leaving 16 bases between them. CDR3 length: 16 residues. Germline V gene data show CDR1 as LGHDT and CDR2 as YNNKEL (reference sequence). The CDR3 DNA sequence: TGTGCCAGCAGCCCCTGGACAGGAGGGAACACAGATACGCAGTATTTT. This translates into CASSPWTGGNTDTQYF.

V is TRBV6-5 and J is TRBJ1-1, with TRBD1 matching over 9 bases. V lost 10 bases and J lost 0; bases outside the gene matches: 9. This CDR3 is built from 15 residues. Germline loops: CDR1 MNHEY, CDR2 SVGAGI. The CDR3 is CATNDRTGVNTEAFF. The DNA of the CDR3 is TGTGCCACCAATGACCGGACAGGGGTGAACACTGAAGCTTTCTTT.

The chain uses TRBV27 and TRBJ2-1; D not resolved. Trimming took off 5 bases at V and 5 bases at J, with 13 bases between the two ends. Germline assignment: CDR1 MNHEY and CDR2 SMNVEV (reference sequence). The CDR3 covers 14 residues. CDR3 region: CASSPLLVHNEQFF. The CDR3 nucleotides are TGTGCCAGCAGTCCCCTCTTAGTCCACAATGAGCAGTTCTTC.

This clonotype was observed a handful of times. This chain joins TRBV27 and TRBJ2-3; D call uncertain. Germline V gene sequence: CDR1 MNHEY, CDR2 SMNVEV (reference sequence). The CDR3 totals 14 residues. Trimming left V 3 bases short and J 2 bases short, with 9 bases between. The chain's CDR3 is CASSLVKPTDTQYF. CDR3 sequence (DNA): TGTGCCAGCAGTTTGGTGAAACCCACAGATACGCAGTATTTT.